The 17 T cell receptor beta chains below come from one sample, sequenced in a study of brain T cells in children with intractable seizures. Libraries were prepared by immunoSEQ multiplex PCR; TCRdb keeps only in-frame clonotypes and omits some of them. The data contain 78,000 or so clones, under 95% of them seen just once; the ten biggest clones take up 24%. The sequences come from peripheral blood, collected at surgery. Source of these receptors: a girl aged 2 to 10 with Rasmussen encephalitis and intractable seizures.

The rearrangement links TRBV30 to TRBJ1-1; no definite D call. This CDR3 region has 14 residues. Germline V gene data show CDR1 as GTSNPN and CDR2 as SVGIG (reference sequence). V was clipped by 2 bases and J by 1 base, with 11 bases between them. The CDR3 region is CAWSTPTGNTEAFF. The DNA of the CDR3 is TGTGCCTGGAGTACCCCGACGGGGAACACTGAAGCTTTCTTT.

The chain recombines TRBV6-1 with TRBJ1-1; TRBD1 matches 7 bases. CDR3 length: 17 amino acids. The germline V gene has CDR1 MNHNS and CDR2 SASEGT. The J segment lost 6 bases and the V segment lost 0 bases, leaving 13 bases of the junction unmatched. In nucleotides, the CDR3 is TGTGCCAGCAGTGAAGCGGGACAGCCCATCGGTAGGTCTGAAGCTTTCTTT. It translates to CASSEAGQPIGRSEAFF.

The rearrangement links TRBV9 to TRBJ2-3, with D hard to call. Between the trimmed V and J ends, which lost 0 bases and 4 bases, there was a span of 9 bases. The CDR3 runs 14 residues. Germline V gives CDR1 SGDLS, CDR2 YYNGEE. The CDR3 sequence: CASSVDPLSDTQYF. The CDR3 nucleotides are TGTGCCAGCAGCGTAGACCCCCTCTCAGATACGCAGTATTTT.

The chain recombines TRBV6-6 with TRBJ1-2; 7 bases line up with TRBD1. The germline CDR1 and CDR2 sequences are MNHNY and SVGAGI (reference sequence). V dropped 6 bases and J dropped 8; count of bases not matched to a gene: 15. The CDR3 sequence is 15 residues long. The CDR3 sequence is CASRPGDSHIRGYTF. DNA of the CDR3: TGTGCCAGCAGGCCCGGGGACAGCCACATTCGCGGCTACACCTTC.

This clone was seen a single time. J is TRBJ2-2 and V is TRBV2; the match to TRBD1 covers 8 bases. The germline V gene has CDR1 SNHLY and CDR2 FYNNEI. This CDR3 spans 13 amino acids. Unmatched junction bases numbered 2, after V lost 7 bases and J lost 4 bases. The DNA for the CDR3 is TGTGCCAGCAAGGGGACAGGCACCGGGGAGCTGTTTTTT. This translates into CASKGTGTGELFF.

The J gene is TRBJ1-5, the V gene TRBV7-9, with D possibly being TRBD1 (6 bases). In germline, CDR1 is SEHNR, CDR2 FQNEAQ (reference sequence). The CDR3 runs to 13 residues. Trimming removed 5 bases at V and 5 bases at J, with 10 bases between. This CDR3 is CASSGGAYQPQHF. The DNA of the CDR3 is TGTGCCAGCAGCGGGGGCGCTTATCAGCCCCAGCATTTT.

The chain joins TRBV19 to TRBJ2-1; 7 positions agree with TRBD1. The CDR3 is 15 amino acids. CDR1 and CDR2 from the germline V gene are LNHDA and SQIVND (reference sequence). V lost 3 bases, J lost 0 bases, and 2 bases stayed unmatched. The CDR3 DNA is TGTGCCAGTAGTATTGCAGGGGGCTCCTACAATGAGCAGTTCTTC. It translates to CASSIAGGSYNEQFF.

This chain joins TRBV6-5 and TRBJ1-2; 11 nucleotides match TRBD1. Germline-derived CDR1 and CDR2 are MNHEY and SVGAGI. This CDR3 comprises 15 residues. V dropped 6 bases and J dropped 3; count of bases not matched to a gene: 6. The CDR3 is CASRRGQGAYYGYTF. Here the CDR3 DNA reads TGTGCCAGCAGGAGAGGACAGGGGGCATACTATGGCTACACCTTC.

The CDR3 bases are TGTGCCACCAGCAGCCGAGGACAGTGGAACTATGGCTACACCTTC. Translating gives CATSSRGQWNYGYTF. The chain links TRBV15 to TRBJ1-2, with TRBD1 as a possible D gene (6 bases). This CDR3 is built from 15 residues. Trimming shortened V by 3 bases and J by 2 bases, and 13 bases separated the two germline ends. Germline values: CDR1 LNHNV, CDR2 YYDKDF (reference sequence).

V is TRBV14 and J is TRBJ2-1; 11 bases line up with TRBD2. V lost 4 bases to trimming and J lost 8 bases; unmatched junction nucleotides: 10. CDR1 is SGHDN and CDR2 is FVKESK in the germline V gene. CDR3 length: 16 amino acids. CDR3 nucleotides: TGTGCCAGCAGCCGTATGACTAGCGGGATAGGTCATGAGCAGTTCTTC. Residues: CASSRMTSGIGHEQFF. Drawing the rest from reference TRBV14 and TRBJ2-1, the complete variable domain is EAGVTQFPSHSVIEKGQTVTLRCDPISGHDNLYWYRRVMGKEIKFLLHFVKESKQDESGMPNNRFLAERTGGTYSTLKVQPAELEDSGVYFCASSRMTSGIGHEQFFGPGTRLTVL.

This chain joins TRBV27 and TRBJ1-6; D unresolved. Germline V gene sequence: CDR1 MNHEY, CDR2 SMNVEV (reference sequence). V was trimmed by 8 bases and J by 3 bases, leaving 8 bases between them. This CDR3 is 13 amino acids long. The CDR3 nucleotides read TGTGCCAGCTGCCCGGACTATAATTCACCCCTCCACTTT. It yields the protein CASCPDYNSPLHF.

The chain recombines TRBV27 with TRBJ2-1; D unclear. The length of the CDR3 is 11 residues. The V end was cut by 3 bases, the J end by 4 bases, with 1 base between. Germline CDR1 MNHEY, CDR2 SMNVEV (reference sequence). CDR3 loop: CASSFYNEQFF. The CDR3 DNA follows: TGTGCCAGCAGTTTTTACAATGAGCAGTTCTTC.

The J gene is TRBJ2-7, the V gene TRBV28; 12 nucleotides align to TRBD2. The CDR3 has 15 amino acids. V lost 5 bases, J lost 2 bases, and 4 bases stayed unmatched. Per germline, CDR1 MDHEN and CDR2 SYDVKM. The CDR3 DNA follows: TGTGCCAGCAGTGCCGCTAGCGGGAGGGCCTACGAGCAGTACTTC. Translating gives CASSAASGRAYEQYF.

The chain is built from TRBV7-9 and TRBJ2-5, with 12 bases aligning to TRBD2. Germline values: CDR1 SEHNR, CDR2 FQNEAQ (reference sequence). Losses at the gene ends were 5 bases for V and 1 base for J; bases not matched to a gene: 5. The CDR3 contains 16 residues. The CDR3, as DNA: TGTGCCAGCAGCCCGTCGACTAGCGGGGGCCAAGAGACCCAGTACTTC. Translated: CASSPSTSGGQETQYF.

This chain joins TRBV3-1 (or the pseudogene TRBV3-2) and TRBJ1-5, with 7 positions matching TRBD1. CDR3 length equals 14 residues. Germline lookup yields CDR1 LGHDT and CDR2 YNNKEL (reference sequence). The trim removed 3 bases at V and 3 bases at J, leaving 2 bases unmatched. The DNA for the CDR3 is TGTGCCAGCAGCCAGACAGGGCCCAATCAGCCCCAGCATTTT. Encoded protein: CASSQTGPNQPQHF.

This clone was picked up one time. The V call is TRBV25-1, the J call TRBJ2-7, with D perhaps matching TRBD2 (6 bases). The CDR3 covers 13 residues. CDR1 and CDR2 (germline): MGHDK, SYGVNS. The V end was cut by 1 base, the J end by 9 bases, with 13 bases between. CDR3 bases: TGTGCCAGCAGTGAATCCGCGGGGTTGGTGCAGTACTTC. Its protein product is CASSESAGLVQYF.

V is TRBV3-1 (or the pseudogene TRBV3-2) and J is TRBJ2-7; 9 bases are shared with TRBD1. Germline CDR1 LGHDT, CDR2 YNNKEL (reference sequence). The CDR3 contains 14 residues. J was trimmed by 2 bases and V by 5 bases; bases with no gene match: 4. CDR3: CASSNGQGTYEQYF. Written as DNA, the CDR3 is TGTGCCAGCAGCAACGGACAGGGGACCTACGAGCAGTACTTC.